The following is a TCR beta chain sequence with its context. What it binds is unknown. These data are taken from a study of graft-versus-host responses after intestinal transplantation. Whole-study context: Recipients got multivisceral, liver-intestinal, or isolated intestinal transplants. Anti-thymocyte globulin induction was given to all recipients, followed by tacrolimus and steroids for roughly 3 years. General study points: There was an association between peak levels of circulating GvH clones and early post-transplant HvG declines. Detection of GvH clones occurred in recipient marrow, and some had their first appearance in ileum or blood.

The protocol was immunoSEQ multiplex PCR, while the TCRdb copy is restricted to in-frame clones and leaves out a portion. The sample yields about 94,000 clones, roughly 90% seen once. Germline CDR1 MNHEY, CDR2 SMNVEV (reference sequence). CDR3 length equals 15 residues. The V end lost 7 bases, the J end lost 1 base, and 16 bases lay between the germline ends. Sequenced material: unstimulated CD8+ T cells sorted from spleen or lymph node cells, taken before intestinal transplant. This TCR was recovered from a human donor who received an intestinal transplant. V is TRBV27 and J is TRBJ1-1; D is unresolved. CDR3 protein: CASNPLKTENTEAFF. The CDR3 coding sequence is TGTGCCAGCAACCCATTGAAAACAGAGAACACTGAAGCTTTCTTT.